This paragraph reports one T cell receptor beta chain. What it binds is not known. Naive CD4+ cells had CD25+ Tregs removed. The study, taken as a whole, reports: Tumor Tregs overlapped most with tumor, then blood, naive CD4+ cells. The TCR gene usage of tumor memory CD4+ T cells clustered together with blood and lymph node memory CD4+ cells and with lymph node naive CD4+ cells.

Full-length variable regions came from constant-region reverse primers plus semi-nested Nested Universal Primer A PCR. TCRdb reprocessed the 5' RACE reads with MiXCR, giving one entry per CDR3 protein. The sample lists about 60,000 distinct CDR3 sequences; around 30% were seen once. Sequences were obtained from tumor-infiltrating naive CD4+ T cells sorted from the breast tumor. The subset: naive CD4+ T cells, CD4+CD45RA+CD25-. The TCR originated in a female donor with breast cancer.

CDR3 region: CASSASLGDQPQHF. The CDR3 DNA sequence: TGTGCCAGCAGCGCCTCCCTGGGAGATCAGCCCCAGCATTTT. The chain couples TRBV4-2 to TRBJ1-5; D gene ambiguous. This CDR3 comprises 14 residues. The germline CDR1 and CDR2 sequences are LGHNA and YNFKEQ. V was shortened by 5 bases and J by 5 bases, with 13 bases between the two germline ends.